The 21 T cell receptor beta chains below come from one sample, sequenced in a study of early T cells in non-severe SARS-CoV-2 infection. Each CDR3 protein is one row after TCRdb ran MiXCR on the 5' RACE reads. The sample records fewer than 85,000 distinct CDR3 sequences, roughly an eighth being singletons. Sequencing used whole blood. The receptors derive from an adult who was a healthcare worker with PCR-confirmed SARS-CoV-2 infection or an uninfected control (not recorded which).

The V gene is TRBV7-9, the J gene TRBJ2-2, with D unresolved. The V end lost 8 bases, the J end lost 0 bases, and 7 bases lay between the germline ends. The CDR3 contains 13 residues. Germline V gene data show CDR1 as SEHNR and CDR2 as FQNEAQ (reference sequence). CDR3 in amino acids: CASPGANTGELFF. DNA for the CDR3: TGTGCCAGCCCTGGAGCGAACACCGGGGAGCTGTTTTTT. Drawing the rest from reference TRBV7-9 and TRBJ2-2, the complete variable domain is DTGVSQNPRHKITKRGQNVTFRCDPISEHNRLYWYRQTLGQGPEFLTYFQNEAQLEKSRLLSDRFSAERPKGSFSTLEIQRTEQGDSAMYLCASPGANTGELFFGEGSRLTVL.

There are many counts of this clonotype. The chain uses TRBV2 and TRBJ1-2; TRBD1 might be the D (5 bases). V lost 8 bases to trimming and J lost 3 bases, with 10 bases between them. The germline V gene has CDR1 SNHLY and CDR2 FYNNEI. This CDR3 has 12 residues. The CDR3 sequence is CASRGTYYGYTF. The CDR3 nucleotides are TGTGCCAGCCGGGGGACCTACTATGGCTACACCTTC.

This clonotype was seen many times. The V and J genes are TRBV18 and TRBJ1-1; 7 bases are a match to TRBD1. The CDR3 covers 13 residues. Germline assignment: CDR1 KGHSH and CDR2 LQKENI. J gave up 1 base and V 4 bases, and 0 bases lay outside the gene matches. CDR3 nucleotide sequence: TGTGCCAGCTCACGACAGGGGAACACTGAAGCTTTCTTT. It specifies CASSRQGNTEAFF.

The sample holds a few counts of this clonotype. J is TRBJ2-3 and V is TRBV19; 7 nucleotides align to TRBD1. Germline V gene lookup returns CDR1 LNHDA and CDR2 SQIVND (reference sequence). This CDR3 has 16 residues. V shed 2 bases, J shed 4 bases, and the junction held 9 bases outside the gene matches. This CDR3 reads CASSITGTEAADTQYF. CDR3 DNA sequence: TGTGCCAGTAGTATAACCGGGACAGAGGCAGCAGATACGCAGTATTTT. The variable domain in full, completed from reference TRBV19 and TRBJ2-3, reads DGGITQSPKYLFRKEGQNVTLSCEQNLNHDAMYWYRQDPGQGLRLIYYSQIVNDFQKGDIAEGYSVSREKKESFPLTVTSAQKNPTAFYLCASSITGTEAADTQYFGPGTRLTVL.

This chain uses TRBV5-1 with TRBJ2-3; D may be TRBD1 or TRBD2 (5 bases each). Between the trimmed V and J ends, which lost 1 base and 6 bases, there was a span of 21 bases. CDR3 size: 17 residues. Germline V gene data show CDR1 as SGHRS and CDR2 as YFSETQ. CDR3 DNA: TGCGCCAGCAGCTTGCCGCCCGGGGACGCGCCGGGGGATACGCAGTATTTT. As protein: CASSLPPGDAPGDTQYF.

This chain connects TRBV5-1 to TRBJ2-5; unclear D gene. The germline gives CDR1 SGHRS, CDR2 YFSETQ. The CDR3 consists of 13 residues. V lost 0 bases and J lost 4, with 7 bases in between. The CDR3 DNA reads TGCGCCAGCAGCTTGGTCCTCTTAGAGACCCAGTACTTC. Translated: CASSLVLLETQYF.

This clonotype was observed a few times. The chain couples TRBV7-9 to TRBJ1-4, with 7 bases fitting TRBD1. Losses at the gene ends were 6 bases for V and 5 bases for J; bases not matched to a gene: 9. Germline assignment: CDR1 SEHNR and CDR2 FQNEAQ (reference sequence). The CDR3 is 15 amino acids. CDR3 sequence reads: CASRPPRQGNEKLFF. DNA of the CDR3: TGTGCCAGCAGACCTCCGCGACAGGGAAATGAAAAACTGTTTTTT. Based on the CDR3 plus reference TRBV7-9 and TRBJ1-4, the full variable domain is DTGVSQNPRHKITKRGQNVTFRCDPISEHNRLYWYRQTLGQGPEFLTYFQNEAQLEKSRLLSDRFSAERPKGSFSTLEIQRTEQGDSAMYLCASRPPRQGNEKLFFGSGTQLSVL.

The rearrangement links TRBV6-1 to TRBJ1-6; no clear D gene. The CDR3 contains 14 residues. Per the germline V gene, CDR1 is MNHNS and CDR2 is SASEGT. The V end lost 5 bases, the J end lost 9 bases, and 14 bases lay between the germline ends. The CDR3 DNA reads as TGTGCCAGCAGTATGGGTCCAGGTCGTTCACCCCTCCACTTT. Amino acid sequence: CASSMGPGRSPLHF.

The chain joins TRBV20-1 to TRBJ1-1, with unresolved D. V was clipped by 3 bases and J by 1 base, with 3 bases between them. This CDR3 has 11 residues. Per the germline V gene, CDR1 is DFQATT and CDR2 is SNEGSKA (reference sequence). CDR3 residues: CSASPNTEAFF. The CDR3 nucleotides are TGCAGTGCTAGTCCGAACACTGAAGCTTTCTTT.

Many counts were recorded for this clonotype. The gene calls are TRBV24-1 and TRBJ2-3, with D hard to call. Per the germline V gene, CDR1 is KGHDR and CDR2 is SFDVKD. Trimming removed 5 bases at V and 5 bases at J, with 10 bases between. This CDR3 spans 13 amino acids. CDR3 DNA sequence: TGTGCCACCAGTGCTCCCTTTGGAGATACGCAGTATTTT. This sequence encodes CATSAPFGDTQYF.

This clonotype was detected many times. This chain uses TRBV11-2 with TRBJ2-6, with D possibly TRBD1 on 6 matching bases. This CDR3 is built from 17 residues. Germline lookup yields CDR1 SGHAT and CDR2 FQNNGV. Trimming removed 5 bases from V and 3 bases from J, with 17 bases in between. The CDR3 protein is CASSTDTGRLGANVLTF. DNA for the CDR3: TGTGCCAGCAGCACCGATACAGGGCGGCTTGGGGCCAACGTCCTGACTTTC.

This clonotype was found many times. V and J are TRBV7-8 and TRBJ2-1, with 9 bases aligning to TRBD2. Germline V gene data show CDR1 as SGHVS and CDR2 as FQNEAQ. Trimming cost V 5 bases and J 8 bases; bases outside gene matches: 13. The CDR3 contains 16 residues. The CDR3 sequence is CASSPQGRGGTDEQFF. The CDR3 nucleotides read TGTGCCAGCAGCCCCCAAGGGCGGGGGGGCACGGATGAGCAGTTCTTC.

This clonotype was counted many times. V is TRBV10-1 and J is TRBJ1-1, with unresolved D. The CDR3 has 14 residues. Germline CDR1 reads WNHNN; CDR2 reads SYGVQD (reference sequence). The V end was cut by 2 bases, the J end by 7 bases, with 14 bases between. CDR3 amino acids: CASSETPGTSEAFF. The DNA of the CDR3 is TGCGCCAGCAGTGAGACTCCGGGAACAAGTGAAGCTTTCTTT.

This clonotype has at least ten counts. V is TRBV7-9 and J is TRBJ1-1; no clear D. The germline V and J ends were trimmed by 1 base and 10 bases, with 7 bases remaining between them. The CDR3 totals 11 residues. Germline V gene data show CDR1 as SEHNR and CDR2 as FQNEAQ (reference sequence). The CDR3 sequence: CASSLEIGAFF. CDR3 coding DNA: TGTGCCAGCAGCTTAGAAATAGGAGCTTTCTTT.

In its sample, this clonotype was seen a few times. Written as DNA, the CDR3 is TGTGCCAGCAGCTTGGTACAGGGTTGGGTCACTGAAGCTTTCTTT. Protein sequence: CASSLVQGWVTEAFF. The rearrangement links TRBV5-6 to TRBJ1-1; possible D gene TRBD1, 6 bases. Germline CDR1 is SGHDT and CDR2 is YYEEEE. V lost 0 bases, J lost 4 bases, and 13 bases lay in between. CDR3 length: 15 residues. Combining the CDR3 with reference TRBV5-6 and TRBJ1-1 gives the whole variable domain DAGVTQSPTHLIKTRGQQVTLRCSPKSGHDTVSWYQQALGQGPQFIFQYYEEEERQRGNFPDRFSGHQFPNYSSELNVNALLLGDSALYLCASSLVQGWVTEAFFGQGTRLTVV.

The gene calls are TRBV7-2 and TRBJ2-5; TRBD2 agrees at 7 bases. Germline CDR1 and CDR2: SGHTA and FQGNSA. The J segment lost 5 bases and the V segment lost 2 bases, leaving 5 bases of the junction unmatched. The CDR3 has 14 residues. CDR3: CASSLSGTGETQYF. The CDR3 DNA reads TGTGCCAGCAGCTTAAGCGGGACGGGGGAGACCCAGTACTTC. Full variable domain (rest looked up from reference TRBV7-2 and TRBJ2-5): GAGVSQSPSNKVTEKGKDVELRCDPISGHTALYWYRQSLGQGLEFLIYFQGNSAPDKSGLPSDRFSAERTGGSVSTLTIQRTQQEDSAVYLCASSLSGTGETQYFGPGTRLLVL.

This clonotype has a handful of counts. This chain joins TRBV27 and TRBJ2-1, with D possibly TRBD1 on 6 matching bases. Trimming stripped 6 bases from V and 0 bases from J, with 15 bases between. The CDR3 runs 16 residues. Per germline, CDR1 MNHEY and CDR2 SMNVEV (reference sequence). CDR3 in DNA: TGTGCCAGCAGGCTAACCGGGACAAACTCCTACAATGAGCAGTTCTTC. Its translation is CASRLTGTNSYNEQFF.

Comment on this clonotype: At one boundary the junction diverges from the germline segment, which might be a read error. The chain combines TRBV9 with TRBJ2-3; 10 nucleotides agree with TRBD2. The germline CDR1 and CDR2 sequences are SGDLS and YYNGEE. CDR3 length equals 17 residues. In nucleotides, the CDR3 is TGTGACAGCAGCGTAACGTCGGGGACTAGCGCACCAGATACGCAGTATTTT. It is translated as CDSSVTSGTSAPDTQYF.

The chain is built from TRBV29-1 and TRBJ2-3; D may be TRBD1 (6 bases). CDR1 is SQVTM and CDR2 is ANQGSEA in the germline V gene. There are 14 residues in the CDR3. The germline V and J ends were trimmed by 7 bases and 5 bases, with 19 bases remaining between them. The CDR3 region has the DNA TGCAGCGCCGGGTCCAGGGGAAGTAGAGATACGCAGTATTTT. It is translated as CSAGSRGSRDTQYF.

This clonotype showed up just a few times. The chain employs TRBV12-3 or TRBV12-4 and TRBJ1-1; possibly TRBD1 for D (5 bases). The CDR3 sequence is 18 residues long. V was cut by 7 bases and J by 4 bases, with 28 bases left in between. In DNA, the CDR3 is TGTGCCAGCACTGCCTACCCGGAAACAGGACTTCGTTTCACTGAAGCTTTCTTT. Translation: CASTAYPETGLRFTEAFF.

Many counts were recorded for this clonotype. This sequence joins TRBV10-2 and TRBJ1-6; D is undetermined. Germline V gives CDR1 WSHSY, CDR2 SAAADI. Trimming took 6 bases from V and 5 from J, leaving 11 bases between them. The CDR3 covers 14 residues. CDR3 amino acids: CASRMTDDNSPLHF. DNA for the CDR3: TGCGCCAGCAGAATGACTGACGATAATTCACCCCTCCACTTT.